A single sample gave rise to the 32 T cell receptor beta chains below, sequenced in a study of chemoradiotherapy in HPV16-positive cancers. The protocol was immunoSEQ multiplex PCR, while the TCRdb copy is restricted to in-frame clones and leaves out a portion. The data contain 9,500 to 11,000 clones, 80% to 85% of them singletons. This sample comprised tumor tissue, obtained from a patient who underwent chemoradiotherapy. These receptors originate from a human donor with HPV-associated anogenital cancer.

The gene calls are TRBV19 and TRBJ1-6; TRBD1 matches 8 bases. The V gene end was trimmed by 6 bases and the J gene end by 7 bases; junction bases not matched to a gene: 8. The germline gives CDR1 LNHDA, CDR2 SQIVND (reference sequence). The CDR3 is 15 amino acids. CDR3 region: CASRDREGVNSPLHF. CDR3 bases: TGTGCCAGTAGGGACAGGGAGGGTGTGAATTCACCCCTCCACTTT. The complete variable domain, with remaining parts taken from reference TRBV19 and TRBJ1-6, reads DGGITQSPKYLFRKEGQNVTLSCEQNLNHDAMYWYRQDPGQGLRLIYYSQIVNDFQKGDIAEGYSVSREKKESFPLTVTSAQKNPTAFYLCASRDREGVNSPLHFGNGTRLTVT.

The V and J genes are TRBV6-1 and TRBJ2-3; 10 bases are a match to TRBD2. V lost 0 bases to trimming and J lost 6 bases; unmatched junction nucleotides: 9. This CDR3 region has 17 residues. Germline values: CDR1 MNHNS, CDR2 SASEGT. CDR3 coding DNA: TGTGCCAGCAGTGAAGCGGGTAGCGGGGGGATCCGGGATACGCAGTATTTT. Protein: CASSEAGSGGIRDTQYF.

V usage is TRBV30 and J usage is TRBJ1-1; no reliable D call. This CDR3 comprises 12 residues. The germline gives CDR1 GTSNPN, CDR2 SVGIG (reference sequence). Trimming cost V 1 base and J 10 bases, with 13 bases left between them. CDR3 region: CAWSGPGYGAFF. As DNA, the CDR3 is TGTGCCTGGAGTGGACCGGGGTACGGAGCTTTCTTT.

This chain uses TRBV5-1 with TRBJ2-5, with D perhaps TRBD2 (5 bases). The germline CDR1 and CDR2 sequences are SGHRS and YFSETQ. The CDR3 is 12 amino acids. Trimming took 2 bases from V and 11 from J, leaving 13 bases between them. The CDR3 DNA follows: TGCGCCAGCAGCTTCCACGTGGGAGAGCAGTACTTC. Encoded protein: CASSFHVGEQYF.

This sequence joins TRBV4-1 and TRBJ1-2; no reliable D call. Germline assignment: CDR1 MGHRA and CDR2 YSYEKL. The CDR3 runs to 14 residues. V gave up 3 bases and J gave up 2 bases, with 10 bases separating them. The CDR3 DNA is TGCGCCAGCAGCCACCCGGGAGCAAACTATGGCTACACCTTC. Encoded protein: CASSHPGANYGYTF.

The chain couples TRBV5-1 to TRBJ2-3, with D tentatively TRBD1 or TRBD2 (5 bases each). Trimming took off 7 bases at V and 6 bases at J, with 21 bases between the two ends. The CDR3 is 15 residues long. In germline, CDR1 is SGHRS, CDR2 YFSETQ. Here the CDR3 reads CASHAGTNPADTQYF. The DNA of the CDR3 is TGCGCCAGCCACGCAGGGACCAACCCGGCGGATACGCAGTATTTT. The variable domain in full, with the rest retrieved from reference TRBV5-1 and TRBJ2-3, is KAGVTQTPRYLIKTRGQQVTLSCSPISGHRSVSWYQQTPGQGLQFLFEYFSETQRNKGNFPGRFSGRQFSNSRSEMNVSTLELGDSALYLCASHAGTNPADTQYFGPGTRLTVL.

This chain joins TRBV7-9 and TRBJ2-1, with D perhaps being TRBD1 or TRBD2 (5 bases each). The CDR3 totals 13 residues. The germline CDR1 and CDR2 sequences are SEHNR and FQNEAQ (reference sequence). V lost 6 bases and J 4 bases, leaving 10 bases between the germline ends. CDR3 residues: CASRLGEYNEQFF. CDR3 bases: TGTGCCAGCAGACTGGGGGAGTACAATGAGCAGTTCTTC. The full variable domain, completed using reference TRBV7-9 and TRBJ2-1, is DTGVSQNPRHKITKRGQNVTFRCDPISEHNRLYWYRQTLGQGPEFLTYFQNEAQLEKSRLLSDRFSAERPKGSFSTLEIQRTEQGDSAMYLCASRLGEYNEQFFGPGTRLTVL.

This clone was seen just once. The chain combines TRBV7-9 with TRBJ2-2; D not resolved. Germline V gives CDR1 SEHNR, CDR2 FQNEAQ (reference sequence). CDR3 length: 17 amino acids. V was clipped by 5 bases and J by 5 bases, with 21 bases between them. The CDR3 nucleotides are TGTGCCAGCAGCCTCAACTATGGGCCAAGATCGACCGGGGAGCTGTTTTTT. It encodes CASSLNYGPRSTGELFF. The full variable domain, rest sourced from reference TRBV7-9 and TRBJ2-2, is DTGVSQNPRHKITKRGQNVTFRCDPISEHNRLYWYRQTLGQGPEFLTYFQNEAQLEKSRLLSDRFSAERPKGSFSTLEIQRTEQGDSAMYLCASSLNYGPRSTGELFFGEGSRLTVL.

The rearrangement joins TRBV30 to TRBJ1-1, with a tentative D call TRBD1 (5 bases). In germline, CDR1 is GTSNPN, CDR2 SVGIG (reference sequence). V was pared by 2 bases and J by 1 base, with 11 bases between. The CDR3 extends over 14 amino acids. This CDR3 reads CAWSKGARNTEAFF. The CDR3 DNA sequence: TGTGCCTGGAGTAAAGGGGCCCGGAACACTGAAGCTTTCTTT.

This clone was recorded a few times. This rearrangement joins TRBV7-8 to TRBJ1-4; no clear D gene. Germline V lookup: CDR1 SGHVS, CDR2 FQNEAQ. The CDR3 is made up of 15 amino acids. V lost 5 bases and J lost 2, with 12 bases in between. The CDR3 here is CASSTRMSTNEKLFF. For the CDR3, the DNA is TGTGCCAGCAGCACTAGGATGAGCACTAATGAAAAACTGTTTTTT. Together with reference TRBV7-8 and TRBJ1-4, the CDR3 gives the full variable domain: GAGVSQSPRYKVAKRGQDVALRCDPISGHVSLFWYQQALGQGPEFLTYFQNEAQLDKSGLPSDRFFAERPEGSVSTLKIQRTQQEDSAVYLCASSTRMSTNEKLFFGSGTQLSVL.

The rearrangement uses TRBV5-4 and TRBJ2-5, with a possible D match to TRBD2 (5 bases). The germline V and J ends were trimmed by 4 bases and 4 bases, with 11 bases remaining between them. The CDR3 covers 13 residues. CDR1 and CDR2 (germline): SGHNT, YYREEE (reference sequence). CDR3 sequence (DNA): TGTGCCAGCAGCCCCGGGGTGAGAGAGACCCAGTACTTC. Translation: CASSPGVRETQYF.

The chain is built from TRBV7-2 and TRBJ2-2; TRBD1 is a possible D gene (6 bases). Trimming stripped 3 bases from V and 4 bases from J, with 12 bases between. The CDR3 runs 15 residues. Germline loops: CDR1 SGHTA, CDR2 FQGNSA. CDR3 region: CASSLRGSGTGELFF. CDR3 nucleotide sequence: TGTGCCAGCAGCTTGAGGGGGTCGGGCACCGGGGAGCTGTTTTTT.

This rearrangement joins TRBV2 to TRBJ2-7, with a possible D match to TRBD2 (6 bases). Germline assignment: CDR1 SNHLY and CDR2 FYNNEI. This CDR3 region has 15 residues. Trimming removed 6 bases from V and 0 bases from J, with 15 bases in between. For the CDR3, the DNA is TGTGCCAGCAGGGACTACCGGGACCCCTCCTACGAGCAGTACTTC. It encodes CASRDYRDPSYEQYF.

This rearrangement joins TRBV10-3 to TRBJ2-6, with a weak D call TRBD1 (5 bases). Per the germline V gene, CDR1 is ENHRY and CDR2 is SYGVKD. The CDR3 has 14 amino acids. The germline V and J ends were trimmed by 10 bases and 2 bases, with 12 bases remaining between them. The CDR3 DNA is TGTGCCACCACCGACAGAGCTGGGGCCAACGTCCTGACTTTC. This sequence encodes CATTDRAGANVLTF.

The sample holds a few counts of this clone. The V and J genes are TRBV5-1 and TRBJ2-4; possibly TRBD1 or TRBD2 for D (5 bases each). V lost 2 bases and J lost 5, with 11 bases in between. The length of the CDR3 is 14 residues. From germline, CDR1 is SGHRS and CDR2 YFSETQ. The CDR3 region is CASSLRGAQNIQYF. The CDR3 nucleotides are TGCGCCAGCAGCTTAAGAGGGGCCCAAAACATTCAGTACTTC. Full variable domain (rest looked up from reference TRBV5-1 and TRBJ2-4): KAGVTQTPRYLIKTRGQQVTLSCSPISGHRSVSWYQQTPGQGLQFLFEYFSETQRNKGNFPGRFSGRQFSNSRSEMNVSTLELGDSALYLCASSLRGAQNIQYFGAGTRLSVL.

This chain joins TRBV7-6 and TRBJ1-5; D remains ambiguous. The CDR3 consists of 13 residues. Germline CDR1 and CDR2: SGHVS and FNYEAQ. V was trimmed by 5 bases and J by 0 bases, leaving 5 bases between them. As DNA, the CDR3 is TGTGCCAGCAGCCAAAATAGCAATCAGCCCCAGCATTTT. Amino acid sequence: CASSQNSNQPQHF.

The CDR3 reads CASSPPAGPAYEQYF. CDR3 DNA: TGTGCCAGCAGCCCCCCCGCAGGGCCGGCCTACGAGCAGTACTTC. The gene calls are TRBV5-4 and TRBJ2-7, with D tentatively TRBD1 (5 bases). The CDR3 has 15 residues. V was cut by 4 bases and J by 2 bases, with 16 bases left in between. Looked up from germline, CDR1 is SGHNT and CDR2 is YYREEE (reference sequence).

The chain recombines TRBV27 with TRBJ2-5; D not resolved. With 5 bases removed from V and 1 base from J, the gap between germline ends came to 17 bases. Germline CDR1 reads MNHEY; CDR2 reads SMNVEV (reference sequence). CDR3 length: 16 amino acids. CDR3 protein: CASSQLPLAPQETQYF. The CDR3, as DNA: TGTGCCAGCAGTCAACTCCCTTTAGCTCCCCAAGAGACCCAGTACTTC.

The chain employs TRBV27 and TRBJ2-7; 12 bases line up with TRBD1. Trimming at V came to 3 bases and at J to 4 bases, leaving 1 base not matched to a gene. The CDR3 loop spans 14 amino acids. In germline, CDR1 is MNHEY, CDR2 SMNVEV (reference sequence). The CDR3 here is CASSLGQGAYEQYF. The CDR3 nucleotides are TGTGCCAGCAGTTTGGGACAGGGGGCATACGAGCAGTACTTC.

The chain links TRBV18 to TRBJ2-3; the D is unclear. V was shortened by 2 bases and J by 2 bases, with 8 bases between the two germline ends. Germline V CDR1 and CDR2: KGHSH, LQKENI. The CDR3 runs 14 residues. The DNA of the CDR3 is TGTGCCAGCTCACCAGACTCCTACACAGATACGCAGTATTTT. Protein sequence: CASSPDSYTDTQYF.

The CDR3 reads CASSMLGGRYEQYF. Here the CDR3 DNA reads TGTGCCAGTAGTATGTTGGGAGGAAGGTACGAGCAGTACTTC. The J gene is TRBJ2-7, the V gene TRBV19; the D gene is possibly TRBD2 (6 bases). This CDR3 region has 14 residues. V was pared by 3 bases and J by 4 bases, with 13 bases between. CDR1 and CDR2 from the germline V gene are LNHDA and SQIVND (reference sequence).

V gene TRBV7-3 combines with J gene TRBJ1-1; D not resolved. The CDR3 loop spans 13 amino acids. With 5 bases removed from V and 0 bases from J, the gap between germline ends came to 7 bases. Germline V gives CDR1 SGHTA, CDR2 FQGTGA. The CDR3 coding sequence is TGTGCCAGCAGCCGGGAGATGAACACTGAAGCTTTCTTT. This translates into CASSREMNTEAFF. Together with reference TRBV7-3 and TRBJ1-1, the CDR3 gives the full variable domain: GAGVSQTPSNKVTEKGKYVELRCDPISGHTALYWYRQSLGQGPEFLIYFQGTGAADDSGLPNDRFFAVRPEGSVSTLKIQRTERGDSAVYLCASSREMNTEAFFGQGTRLTVV.

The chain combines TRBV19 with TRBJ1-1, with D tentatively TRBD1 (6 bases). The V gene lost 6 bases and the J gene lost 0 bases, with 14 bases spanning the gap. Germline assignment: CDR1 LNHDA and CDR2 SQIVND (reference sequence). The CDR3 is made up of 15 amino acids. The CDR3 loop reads CASRTRDKVNTEAFF. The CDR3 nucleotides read TGTGCCAGTAGAACGAGGGACAAAGTGAACACTGAAGCTTTCTTT. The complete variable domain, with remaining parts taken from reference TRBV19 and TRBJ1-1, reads DGGITQSPKYLFRKEGQNVTLSCEQNLNHDAMYWYRQDPGQGLRLIYYSQIVNDFQKGDIAEGYSVSREKKESFPLTVTSAQKNPTAFYLCASRTRDKVNTEAFFGQGTRLTVV.

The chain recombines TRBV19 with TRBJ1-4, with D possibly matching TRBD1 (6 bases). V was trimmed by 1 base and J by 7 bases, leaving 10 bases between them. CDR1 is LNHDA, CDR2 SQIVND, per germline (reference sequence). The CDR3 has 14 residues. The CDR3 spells CASSIVQGSEKLFF. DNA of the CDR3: TGTGCCAGTAGTATAGTCCAGGGGAGTGAAAAACTGTTTTTT.

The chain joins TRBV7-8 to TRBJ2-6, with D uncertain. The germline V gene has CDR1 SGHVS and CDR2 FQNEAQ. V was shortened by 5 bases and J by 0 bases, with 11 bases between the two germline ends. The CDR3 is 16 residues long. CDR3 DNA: TGTGCCAGCAGCAAGGACCCTGTCTCTGGGGCCAACGTCCTGACTTTC. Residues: CASSKDPVSGANVLTF.

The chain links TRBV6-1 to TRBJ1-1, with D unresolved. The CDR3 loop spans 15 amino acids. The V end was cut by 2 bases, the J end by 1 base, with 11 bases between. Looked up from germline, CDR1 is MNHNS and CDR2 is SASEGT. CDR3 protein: CASSEPPTPNTEAFF. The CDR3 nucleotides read TGTGCCAGCAGTGAACCCCCGACCCCGAACACTGAAGCTTTCTTT.

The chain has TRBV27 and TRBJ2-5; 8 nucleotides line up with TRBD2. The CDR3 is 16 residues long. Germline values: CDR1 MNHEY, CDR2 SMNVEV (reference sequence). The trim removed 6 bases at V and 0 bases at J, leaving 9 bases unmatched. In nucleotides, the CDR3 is TGTGCCAGCAGGTCGGGGGGGTCCTACTACCAAGAGACCCAGTACTTC. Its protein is CASRSGGSYYQETQYF.

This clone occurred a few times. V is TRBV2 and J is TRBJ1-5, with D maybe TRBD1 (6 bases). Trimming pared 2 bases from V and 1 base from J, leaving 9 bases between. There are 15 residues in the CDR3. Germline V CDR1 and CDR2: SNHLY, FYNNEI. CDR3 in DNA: TGTGCCAGCAGTGAATGGCAGGGGAGCAATCAGCCCCAGCATTTT. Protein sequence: CASSEWQGSNQPQHF.

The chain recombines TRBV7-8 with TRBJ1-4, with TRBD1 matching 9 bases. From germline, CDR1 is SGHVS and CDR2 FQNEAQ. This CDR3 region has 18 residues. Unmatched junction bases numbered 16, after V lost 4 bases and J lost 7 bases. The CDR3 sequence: CASSSSGTGHSGSEKLFF. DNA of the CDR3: TGTGCCAGCAGCTCCTCCGGGACAGGGCATTCTGGTAGTGAAAAACTGTTTTTT.

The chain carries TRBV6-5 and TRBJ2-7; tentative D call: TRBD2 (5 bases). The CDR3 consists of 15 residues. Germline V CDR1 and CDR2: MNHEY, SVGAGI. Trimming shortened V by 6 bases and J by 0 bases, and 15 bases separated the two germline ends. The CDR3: CASRIGLWSSYEQYF. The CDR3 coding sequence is TGTGCCAGCAGAATAGGACTTTGGAGCTCCTACGAGCAGTACTTC.

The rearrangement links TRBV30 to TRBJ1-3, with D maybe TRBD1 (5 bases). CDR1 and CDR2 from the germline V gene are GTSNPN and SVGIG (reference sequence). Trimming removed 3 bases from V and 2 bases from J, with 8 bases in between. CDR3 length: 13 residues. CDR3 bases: TGTGCCTGGAGGGGGACGGCTGGAAACACCATATATTTT. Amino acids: CAWRGTAGNTIYF. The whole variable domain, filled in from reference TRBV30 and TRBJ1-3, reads SQTIHQWPATLVQPVGSPLSLECTVEGTSNPNLYWYRQAAGRGLQLLFYSVGIGQISSEVPQNLSASRPQDRQFILSSKKLLLSDSGFYLCAWRGTAGNTIYFGEGSWLTVV.

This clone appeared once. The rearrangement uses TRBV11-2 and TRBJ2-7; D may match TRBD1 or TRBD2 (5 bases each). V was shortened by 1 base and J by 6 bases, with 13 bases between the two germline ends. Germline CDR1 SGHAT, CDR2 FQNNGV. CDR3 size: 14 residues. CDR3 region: CASSLVSGTGEQYF. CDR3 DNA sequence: TGTGCCAGCAGCTTAGTTTCAGGGACCGGCGAGCAGTACTTC.